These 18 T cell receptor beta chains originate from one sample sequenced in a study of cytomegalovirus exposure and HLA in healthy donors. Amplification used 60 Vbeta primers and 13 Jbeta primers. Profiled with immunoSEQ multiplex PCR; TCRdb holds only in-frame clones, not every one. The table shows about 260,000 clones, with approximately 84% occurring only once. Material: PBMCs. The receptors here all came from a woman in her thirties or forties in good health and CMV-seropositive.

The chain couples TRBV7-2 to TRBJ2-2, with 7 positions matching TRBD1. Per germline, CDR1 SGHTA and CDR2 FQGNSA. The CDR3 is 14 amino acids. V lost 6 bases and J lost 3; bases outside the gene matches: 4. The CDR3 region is CASRLQGYTGELFF. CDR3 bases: TGTGCCAGCAGATTACAGGGGTACACCGGGGAGCTGTTTTTT.

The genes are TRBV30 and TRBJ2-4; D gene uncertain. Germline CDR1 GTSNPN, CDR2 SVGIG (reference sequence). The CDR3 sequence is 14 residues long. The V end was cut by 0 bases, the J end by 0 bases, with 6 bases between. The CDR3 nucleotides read TGTGCCTGGAGTGTTGGGCCAGCCAAAAACATTCAGTACTTC. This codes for CAWSVGPAKNIQYF.

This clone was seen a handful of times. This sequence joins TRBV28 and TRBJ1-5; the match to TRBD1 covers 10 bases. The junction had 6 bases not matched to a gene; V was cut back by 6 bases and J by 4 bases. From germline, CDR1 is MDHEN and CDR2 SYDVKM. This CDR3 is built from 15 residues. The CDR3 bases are TGTGCCAGCAGATCACCGGGACAGGGGAATCAGCCCCAGCATTTT. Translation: CASRSPGQGNQPQHF.

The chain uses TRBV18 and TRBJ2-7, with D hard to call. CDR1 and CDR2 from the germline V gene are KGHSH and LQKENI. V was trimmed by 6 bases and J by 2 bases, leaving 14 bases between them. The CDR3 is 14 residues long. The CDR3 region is CASSPGDGAYEQYF. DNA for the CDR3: TGTGCCAGCTCCCCAGGAGACGGAGCCTACGAGCAGTACTTC.

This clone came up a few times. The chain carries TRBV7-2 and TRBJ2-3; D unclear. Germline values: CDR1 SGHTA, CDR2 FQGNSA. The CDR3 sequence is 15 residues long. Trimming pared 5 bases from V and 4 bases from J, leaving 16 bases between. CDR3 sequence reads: CASSPGEASPDTQYF. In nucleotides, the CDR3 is TGTGCCAGCAGCCCCGGAGAGGCGAGTCCAGATACGCAGTATTTT.

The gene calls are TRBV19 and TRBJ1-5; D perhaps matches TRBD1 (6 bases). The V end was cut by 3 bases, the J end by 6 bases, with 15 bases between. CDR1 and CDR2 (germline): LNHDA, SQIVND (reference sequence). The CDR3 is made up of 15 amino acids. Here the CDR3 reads CASSIGPLTGQPQHF. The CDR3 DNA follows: TGTGCCAGTAGTATCGGACCCTTGACAGGTCAGCCCCAGCATTTT. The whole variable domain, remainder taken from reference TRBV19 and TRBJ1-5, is DGGITQSPKYLFRKEGQNVTLSCEQNLNHDAMYWYRQDPGQGLRLIYYSQIVNDFQKGDIAEGYSVSREKKESFPLTVTSAQKNPTAFYLCASSIGPLTGQPQHFGDGTRLSIL.

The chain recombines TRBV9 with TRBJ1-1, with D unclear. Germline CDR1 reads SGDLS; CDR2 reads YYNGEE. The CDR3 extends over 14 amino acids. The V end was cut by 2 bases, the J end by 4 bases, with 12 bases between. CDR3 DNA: TGTGCCAGCAGCGTTAGAGCTTCTGTCACTGAAGCTTTCTTT. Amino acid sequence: CASSVRASVTEAFF.

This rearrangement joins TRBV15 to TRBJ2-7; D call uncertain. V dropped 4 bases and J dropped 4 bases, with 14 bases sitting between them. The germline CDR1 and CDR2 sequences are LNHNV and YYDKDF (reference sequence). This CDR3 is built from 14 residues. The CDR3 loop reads CATSTHPGEYEQYF. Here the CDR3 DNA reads TGTGCCACCAGCACCCACCCCGGTGAGTACGAGCAGTACTTC.

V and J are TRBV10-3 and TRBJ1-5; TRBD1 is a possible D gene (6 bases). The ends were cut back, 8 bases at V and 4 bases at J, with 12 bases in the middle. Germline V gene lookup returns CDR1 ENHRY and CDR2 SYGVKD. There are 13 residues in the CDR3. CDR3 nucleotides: TGTGCCATCGGGGGGGGACAAAATCAGCCCCAGCATTTT. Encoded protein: CAIGGGQNQPQHF.

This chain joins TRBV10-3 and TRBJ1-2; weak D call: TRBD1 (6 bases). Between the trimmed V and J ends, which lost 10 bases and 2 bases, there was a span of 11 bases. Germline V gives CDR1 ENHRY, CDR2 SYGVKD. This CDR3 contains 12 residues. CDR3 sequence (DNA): TGTGCCACCGCTCAGGGGAACTATGGCTACACCTTC. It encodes CATAQGNYGYTF.

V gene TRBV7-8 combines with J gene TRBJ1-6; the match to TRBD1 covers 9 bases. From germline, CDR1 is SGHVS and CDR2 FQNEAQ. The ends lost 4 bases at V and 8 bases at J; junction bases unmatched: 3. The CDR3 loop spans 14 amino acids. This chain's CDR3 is CASSSDRGDSPLHF. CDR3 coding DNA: TGTGCCAGCAGCTCCGACAGGGGGGATTCACCCCTCCACTTT.

In DNA form, the CDR3 reads TGTGCCAGCAGCCCTTTACAGGGGACGGGGGGGTACACCTTC. Its translation is CASSPLQGTGGYTF. The V call is TRBV7-2, the J call TRBJ1-2; 7 nucleotides line up with TRBD1. Germline assignment: CDR1 SGHTA and CDR2 FQGNSA. The CDR3 totals 14 residues. V gave up 5 bases and J gave up 11 bases; unmatched junction bases: 14.

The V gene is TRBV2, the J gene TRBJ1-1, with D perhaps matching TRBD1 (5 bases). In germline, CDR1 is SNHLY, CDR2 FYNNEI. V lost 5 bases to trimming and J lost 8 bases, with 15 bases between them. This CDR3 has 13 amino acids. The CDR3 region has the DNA TGTGCCAGCAGTCGCGGGGGGTCAGGCGAAGCTTTCTTT. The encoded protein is CASSRGGSGEAFF.

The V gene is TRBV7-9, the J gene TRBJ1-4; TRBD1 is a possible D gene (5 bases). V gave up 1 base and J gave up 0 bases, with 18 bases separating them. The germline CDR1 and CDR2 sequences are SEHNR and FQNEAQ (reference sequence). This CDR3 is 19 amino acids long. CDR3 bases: TGTGCCAGCAGCTTAGGTGGGGGGGGAACTTCGGCAACTAATGAAAAACTGTTTTTT. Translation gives CASSLGGGGTSATNEKLFF.

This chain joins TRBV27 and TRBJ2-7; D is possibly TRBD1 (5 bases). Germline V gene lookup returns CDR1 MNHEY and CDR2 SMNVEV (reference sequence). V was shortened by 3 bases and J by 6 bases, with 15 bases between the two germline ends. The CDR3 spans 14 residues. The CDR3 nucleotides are TGTGCCAGCAGTTTTTTGGGCGCTGGGGCCGAGCAGTACTTC. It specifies CASSFLGAGAEQYF.

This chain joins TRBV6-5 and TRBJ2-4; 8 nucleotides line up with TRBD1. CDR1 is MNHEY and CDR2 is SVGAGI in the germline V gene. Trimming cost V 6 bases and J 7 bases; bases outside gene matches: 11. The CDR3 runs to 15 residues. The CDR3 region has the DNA TGTGCCAGCAGGGATATCAGGGGGCGAAGGAACATTCAGTACTTC. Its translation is CASRDIRGRRNIQYF.

The CDR3 spells CASSTTTSYEQYF. For the CDR3, the DNA is TGTGCCAGCAGTACCACTACCTCCTACGAGCAGTACTTC. This rearrangement joins TRBV28 to TRBJ2-7; D gene ambiguous. Per germline, CDR1 MDHEN and CDR2 SYDVKM. This CDR3 has 13 residues. Trimming stripped 5 bases from V and 0 bases from J, with 8 bases between.

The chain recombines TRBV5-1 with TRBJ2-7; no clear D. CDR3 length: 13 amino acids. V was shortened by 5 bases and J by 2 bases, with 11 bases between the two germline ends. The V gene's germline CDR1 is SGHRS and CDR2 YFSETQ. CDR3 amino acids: CASSRTVAYEQYF. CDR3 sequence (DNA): TGCGCCAGCAGTCGAACAGTCGCCTACGAGCAGTACTTC.